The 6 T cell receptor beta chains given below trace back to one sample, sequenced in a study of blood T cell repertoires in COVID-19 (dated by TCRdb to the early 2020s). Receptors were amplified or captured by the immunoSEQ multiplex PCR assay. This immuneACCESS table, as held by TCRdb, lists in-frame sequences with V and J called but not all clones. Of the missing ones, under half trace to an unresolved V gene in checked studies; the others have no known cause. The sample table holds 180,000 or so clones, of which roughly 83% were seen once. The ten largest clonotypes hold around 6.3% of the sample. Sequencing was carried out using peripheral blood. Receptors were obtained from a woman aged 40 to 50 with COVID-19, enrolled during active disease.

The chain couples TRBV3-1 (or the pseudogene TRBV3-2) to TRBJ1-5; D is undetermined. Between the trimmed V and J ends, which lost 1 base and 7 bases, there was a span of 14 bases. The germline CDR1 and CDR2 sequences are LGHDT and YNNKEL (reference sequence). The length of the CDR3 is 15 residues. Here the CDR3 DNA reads TGTGCCAGCAGCCAAGTGCCGGCAGCCGGGCAGCCCCAGCATTTT. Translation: CASSQVPAAGQPQHF.

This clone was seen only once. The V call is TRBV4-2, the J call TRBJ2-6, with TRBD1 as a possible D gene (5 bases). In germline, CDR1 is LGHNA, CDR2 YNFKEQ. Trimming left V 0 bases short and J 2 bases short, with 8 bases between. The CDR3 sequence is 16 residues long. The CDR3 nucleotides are TGTGCCAGCAGCCAAGATCAGGGCACTGGGGCCAACGTCCTGACTTTC. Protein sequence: CASSQDQGTGANVLTF.

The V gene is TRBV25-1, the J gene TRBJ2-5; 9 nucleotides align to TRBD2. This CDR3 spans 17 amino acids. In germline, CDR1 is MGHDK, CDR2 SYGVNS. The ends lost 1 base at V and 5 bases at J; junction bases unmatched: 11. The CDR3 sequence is CASSEFGGLAGRETQYF. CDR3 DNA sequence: TGTGCCAGCAGTGAATTTGGGGGGCTAGCGGGGAGGGAGACCCAGTACTTC.

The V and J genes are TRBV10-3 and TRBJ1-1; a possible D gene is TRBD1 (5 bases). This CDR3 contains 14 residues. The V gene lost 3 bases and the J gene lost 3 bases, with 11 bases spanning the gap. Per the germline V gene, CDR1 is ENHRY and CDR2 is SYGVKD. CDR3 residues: CAISDQGPYTEAFF. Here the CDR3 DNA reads TGTGCCATCAGTGACCAGGGCCCGTACACTGAAGCTTTCTTT.

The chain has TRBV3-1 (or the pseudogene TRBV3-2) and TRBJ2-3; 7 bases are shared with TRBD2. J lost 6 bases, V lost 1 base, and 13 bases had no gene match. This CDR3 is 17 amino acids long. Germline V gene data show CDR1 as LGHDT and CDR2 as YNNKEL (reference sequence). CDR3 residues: CASSQGGRGGFVDTQYF. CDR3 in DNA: TGTGCCAGCAGCCAAGGAGGGAGGGGAGGTTTCGTGGATACGCAGTATTTT.

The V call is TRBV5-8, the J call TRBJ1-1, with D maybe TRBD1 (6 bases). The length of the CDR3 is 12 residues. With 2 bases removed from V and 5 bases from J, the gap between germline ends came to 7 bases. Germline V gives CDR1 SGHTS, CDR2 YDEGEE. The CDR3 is CASSFQGTEAFF. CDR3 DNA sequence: TGTGCCAGCAGCTTTCAGGGGACTGAAGCTTTCTTT.